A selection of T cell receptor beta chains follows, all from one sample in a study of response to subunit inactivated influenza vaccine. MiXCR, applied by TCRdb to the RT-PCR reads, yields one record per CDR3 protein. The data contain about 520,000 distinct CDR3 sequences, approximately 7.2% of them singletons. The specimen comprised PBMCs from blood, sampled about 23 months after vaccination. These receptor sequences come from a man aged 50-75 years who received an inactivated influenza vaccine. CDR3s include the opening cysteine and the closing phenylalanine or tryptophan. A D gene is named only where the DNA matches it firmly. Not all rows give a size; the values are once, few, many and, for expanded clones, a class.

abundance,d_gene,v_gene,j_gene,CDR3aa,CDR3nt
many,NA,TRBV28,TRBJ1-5,CASSSGGSNQPQHF,TGTGCCAGCAGTTCCGGGGGTAGCAATCAGCCCCAGCATTTT
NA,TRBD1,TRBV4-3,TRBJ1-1,CASSPAGGTEAFF,TGCGCCAGCAGCCCGGCAGGGGGTACTGAAGCTTTCTTT
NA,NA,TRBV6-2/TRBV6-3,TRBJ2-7,CASSPPLGGQPYEQYF,TGTGCCAGCAGTCCACCCCTTGGGGGGCAGCCCTACGAGCAGTACTTC
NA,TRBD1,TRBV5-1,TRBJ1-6,CASSLANRDSSPLHF,TGCGCCAGCAGCTTGGCCAACAGGGACAGCTCACCCCTCCACTTT
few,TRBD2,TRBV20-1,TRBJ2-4,CSASRLAGAALGIQYF,TGCAGTGCTAGCCGACTAGCGGGGGCCGCGTTAGGCATTCAGTACTTC
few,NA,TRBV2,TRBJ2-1,CASSLSYGSYNEQFF,TGTGCCAGCAGTCTATCTTATGGATCATACAATGAGCAGTTCTTC
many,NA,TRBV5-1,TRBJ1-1,CASRRGGTEAFF,TGCGCCAGCAGAAGGGGAGGAACTGAAGCTTTCTTT
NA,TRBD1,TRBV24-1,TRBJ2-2,CATSDSRTGGAGELFF,TGTGCCACCAGTGATTCCAGGACAGGCGGCGCCGGGGAGCTGTTTTTT
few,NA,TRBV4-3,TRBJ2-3,CASSQAGVIGTDTQYF,TGCGCCAGCAGCCAAGCGGGGGTGATAGGCACAGATACGCAGTATTTT
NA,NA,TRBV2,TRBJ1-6,CASRDNTARLFSPLHF,TGTGCCAGCAGGGATAATACAGCCAGACTGTTTTCACCCCTCCACTTT
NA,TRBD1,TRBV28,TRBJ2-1,CASRSAGTGFNEQFF,TGTGCCAGCAGATCTGCCGGGACAGGGTTCAATGAGCAGTTCTTC
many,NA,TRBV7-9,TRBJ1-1,CASSPKTEFEAFF,TGTGCCAGCAGCCCCAAGACTGAGTTCGAAGCTTTCTTT
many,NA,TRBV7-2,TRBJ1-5,CASSPVSNQPQHF,TGTGCCAGCAGCCCAGTAAGCAATCAGCCCCAGCATTTT
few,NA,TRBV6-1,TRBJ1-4,CASQFTTNEKLFF,TGTGCCAGCCAATTCACAACTAATGAAAAACTGTTTTTT
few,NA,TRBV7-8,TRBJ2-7,CASSQRFPYEQYF,TGTGCCAGCAGCCAACGTTTTCCCTACGAGCAGTACTTC
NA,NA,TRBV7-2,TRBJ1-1,CASSLAYGGRNTEAFF,TGTGCCAGCAGCTTAGCGTATGGGGGGAGGAACACTGAAGCTTTCTTT
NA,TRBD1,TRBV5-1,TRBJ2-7,CASSPWDRGAYEQYF,TGCGCCAGCAGCCCCTGGGACAGGGGTGCCTACGAGCAGTACTTC
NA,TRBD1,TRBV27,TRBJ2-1,CASTAGTGPYNEQFF,TGTGCCAGCACCGCGGGGACAGGGCCGTACAATGAGCAGTTCTTC
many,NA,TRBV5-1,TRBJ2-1,CASSLGQQSYNEQFF,TGCGCCAGCAGCTTGGGGCAGCAATCCTACAATGAGCAGTTCTTC
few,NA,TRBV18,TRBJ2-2,CASSPPRDNTGELFF,TGTGCCAGCTCACCACCCAGGGACAACACCGGGGAGCTGTTTTTT
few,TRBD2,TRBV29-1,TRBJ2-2,CSVGASGGTTGELFF,TGCAGCGTAGGAGCTAGCGGGGGGACCACCGGGGAGCTGTTTTTT
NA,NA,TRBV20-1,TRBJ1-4,CSARDFSVTDEKLFF,TGCAGTGCTAGAGATTTCAGTGTGACCGATGAAAAACTGTTTTTT
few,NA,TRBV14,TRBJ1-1,CASSQDLAPGATEAFF,TGTGCCAGCAGCCAAGATCTCGCACCAGGGGCCACTGAAGCTTTCTTT
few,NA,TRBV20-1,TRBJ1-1,CSARDWRGADTEAFF,TGCAGTGCTAGAGACTGGAGGGGCGCGGACACTGAAGCTTTCTTT
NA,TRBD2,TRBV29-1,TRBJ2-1,CSVEAPRESSYNEQFF,TGCAGCGTTGAAGCCCCGCGGGAGAGCTCCTACAATGAGCAGTTCTTC
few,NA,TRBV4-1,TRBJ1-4,CASSQEDRDYEKLFF,TGCGCCAGCAGCCAAGAGGACAGAGATTATGAAAAACTGTTTTTT
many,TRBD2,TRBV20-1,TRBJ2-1,CSARTSGRGDEQFF,TGCAGTGCTCGGACTAGCGGGAGAGGCGATGAGCAGTTCTTC
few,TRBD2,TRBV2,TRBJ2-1,CASPRTSGYNEQFF,TGTGCCAGCCCCAGGACTAGCGGTTACAATGAGCAGTTCTTC
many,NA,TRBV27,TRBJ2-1,CASSERAFNEQFF,TGTGCCAGCAGTGAGCGGGCGTTCAATGAGCAGTTCTTC
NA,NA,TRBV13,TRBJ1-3,CASSPDRANTIYF,TGTGCCAGCAGCCCCGACCGCGCGAACACCATATATTTT
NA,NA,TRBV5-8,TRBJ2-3,CASSLRQISTDTQYF,TGTGCCAGCAGCTTACGACAGATTAGCACAGATACGCAGTATTTT
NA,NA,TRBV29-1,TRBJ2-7,CSVEVAGYEQYF,TGCAGCGTTGAAGTTGCGGGCTACGAGCAGTACTTC